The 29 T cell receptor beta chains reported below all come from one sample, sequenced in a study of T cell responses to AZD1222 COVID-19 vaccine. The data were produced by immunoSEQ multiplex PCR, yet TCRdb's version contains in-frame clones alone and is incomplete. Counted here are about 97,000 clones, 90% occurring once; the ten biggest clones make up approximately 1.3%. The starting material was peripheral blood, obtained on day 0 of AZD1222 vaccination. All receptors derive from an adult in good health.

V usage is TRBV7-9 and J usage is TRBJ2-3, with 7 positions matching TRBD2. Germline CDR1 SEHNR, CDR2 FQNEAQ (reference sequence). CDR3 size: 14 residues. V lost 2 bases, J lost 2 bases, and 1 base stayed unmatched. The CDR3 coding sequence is TGTGCCAGCAGCTTAACTAGCGCCACAGATACGCAGTATTTT. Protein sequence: CASSLTSATDTQYF.

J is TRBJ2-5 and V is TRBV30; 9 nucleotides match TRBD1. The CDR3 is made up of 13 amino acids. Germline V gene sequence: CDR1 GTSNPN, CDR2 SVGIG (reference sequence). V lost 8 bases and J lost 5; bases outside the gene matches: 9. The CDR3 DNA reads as TGTGCCCCTAAGGACAGGGGAATGGAGACCCAGTACTTC. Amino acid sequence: CAPKDRGMETQYF.

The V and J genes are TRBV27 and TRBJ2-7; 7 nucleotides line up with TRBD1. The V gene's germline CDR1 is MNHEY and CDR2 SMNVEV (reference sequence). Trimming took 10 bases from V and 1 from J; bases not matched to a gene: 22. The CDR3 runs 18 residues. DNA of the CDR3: TGTGCCACCCCTTTTACCGGGACAGCCGGTCCGACTTCCTACGAGCAGTACTTC. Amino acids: CATPFTGTAGPTSYEQYF.

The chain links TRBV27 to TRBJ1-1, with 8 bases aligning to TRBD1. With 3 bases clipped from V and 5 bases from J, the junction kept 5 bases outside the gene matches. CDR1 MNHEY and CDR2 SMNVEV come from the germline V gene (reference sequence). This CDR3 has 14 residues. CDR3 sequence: CASSFQGARTEAFF. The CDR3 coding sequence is TGTGCCAGCAGTTTCCAGGGGGCTCGGACTGAAGCTTTCTTT.

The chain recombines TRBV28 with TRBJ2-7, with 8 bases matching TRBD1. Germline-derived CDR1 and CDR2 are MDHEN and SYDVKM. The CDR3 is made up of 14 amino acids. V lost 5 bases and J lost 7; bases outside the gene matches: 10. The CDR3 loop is CASSQVGQGGEQYF. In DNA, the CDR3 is TGTGCCAGCAGTCAAGTCGGACAGGGCGGGGAGCAGTACTTC.

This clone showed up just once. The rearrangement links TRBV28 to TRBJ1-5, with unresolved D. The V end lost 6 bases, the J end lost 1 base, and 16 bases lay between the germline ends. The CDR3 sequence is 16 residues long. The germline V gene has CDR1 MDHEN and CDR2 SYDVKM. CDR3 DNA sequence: TGTGCCAGCAGCCACCCCCGGGGTGGGAGCAATCAGCCCCAGCATTTT. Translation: CASSHPRGGSNQPQHF.

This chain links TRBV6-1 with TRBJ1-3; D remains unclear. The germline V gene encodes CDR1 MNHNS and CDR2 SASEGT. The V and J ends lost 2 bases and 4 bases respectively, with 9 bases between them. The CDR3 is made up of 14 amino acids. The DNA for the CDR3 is TGTGCCAGCAGTGAAAGGCCGGCGGGAAACACCATATATTTT. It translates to CASSERPAGNTIYF.

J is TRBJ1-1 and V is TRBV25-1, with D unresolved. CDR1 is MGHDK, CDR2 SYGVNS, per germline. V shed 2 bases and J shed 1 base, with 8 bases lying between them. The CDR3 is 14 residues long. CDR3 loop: CASSETGQNTEAFF. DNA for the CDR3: TGTGCCAGCAGTGAAACTGGGCAGAACACTGAAGCTTTCTTT.

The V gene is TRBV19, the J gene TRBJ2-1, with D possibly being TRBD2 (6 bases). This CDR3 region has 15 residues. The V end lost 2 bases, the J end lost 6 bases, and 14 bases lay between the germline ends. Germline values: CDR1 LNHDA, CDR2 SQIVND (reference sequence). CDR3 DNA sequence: TGTGCCAGTAGTATAATAGGCGGGGCGACCAATGAGCAGTTCTTC. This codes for CASSIIGGATNEQFF.

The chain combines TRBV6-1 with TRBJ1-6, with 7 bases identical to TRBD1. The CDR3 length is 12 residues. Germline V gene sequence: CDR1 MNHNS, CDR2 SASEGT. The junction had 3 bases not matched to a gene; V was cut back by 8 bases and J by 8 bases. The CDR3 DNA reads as TGTGCCAGCGGAACAGGGGATTCACCCCTCCACTTT. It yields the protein CASGTGDSPLHF.

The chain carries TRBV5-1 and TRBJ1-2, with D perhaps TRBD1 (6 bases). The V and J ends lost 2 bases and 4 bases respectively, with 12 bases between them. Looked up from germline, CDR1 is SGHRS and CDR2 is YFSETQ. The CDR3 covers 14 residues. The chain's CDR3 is CASSLQTGGYGYTF. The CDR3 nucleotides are TGCGCCAGCAGCTTACAGACAGGAGGCTATGGCTACACCTTC.

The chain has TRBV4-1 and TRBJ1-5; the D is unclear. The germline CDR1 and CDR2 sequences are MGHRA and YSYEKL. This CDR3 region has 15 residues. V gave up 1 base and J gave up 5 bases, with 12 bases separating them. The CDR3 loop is CASSQGGLLHQPQHF. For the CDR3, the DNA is TGCGCCAGCAGCCAAGGCGGACTTCTTCATCAGCCCCAGCATTTT.

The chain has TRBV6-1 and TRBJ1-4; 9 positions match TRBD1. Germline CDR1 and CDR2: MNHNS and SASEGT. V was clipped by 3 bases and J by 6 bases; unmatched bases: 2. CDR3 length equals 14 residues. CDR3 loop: CASSEDRGYEKLFF. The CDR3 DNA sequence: TGTGCCAGCAGTGAGGACAGGGGCTATGAAAAACTGTTTTTT.

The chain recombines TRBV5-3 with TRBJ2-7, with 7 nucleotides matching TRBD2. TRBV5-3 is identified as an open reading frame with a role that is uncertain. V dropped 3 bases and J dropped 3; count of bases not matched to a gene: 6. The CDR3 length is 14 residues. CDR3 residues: CARSSERGNYEQYF. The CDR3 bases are TGTGCCAGAAGCTCCGAGCGGGGTAACTACGAGCAGTACTTC.

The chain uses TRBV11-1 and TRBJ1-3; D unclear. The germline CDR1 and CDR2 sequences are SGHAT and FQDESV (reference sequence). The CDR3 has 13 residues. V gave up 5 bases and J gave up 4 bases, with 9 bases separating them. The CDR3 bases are TGTGCCAGCAGCCTCGTACCAGGAAACACCATATATTTT. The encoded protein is CASSLVPGNTIYF.

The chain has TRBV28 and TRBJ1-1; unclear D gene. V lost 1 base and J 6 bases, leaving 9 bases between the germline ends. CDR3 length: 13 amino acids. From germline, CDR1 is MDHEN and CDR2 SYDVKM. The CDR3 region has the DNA TGTGCCAGCAGTTTATCACAGACCGCTGAAGCTTTCTTT. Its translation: CASSLSQTAEAFF.

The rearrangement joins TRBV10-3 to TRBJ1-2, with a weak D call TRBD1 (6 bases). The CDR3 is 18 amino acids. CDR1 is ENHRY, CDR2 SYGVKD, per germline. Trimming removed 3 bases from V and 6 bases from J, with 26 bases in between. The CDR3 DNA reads TGTGCCATCAGTGAATACCATATAAAAGGGGGAGGGGCGGATGGCTACACCTTC. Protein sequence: CAISEYHIKGGGADGYTF.

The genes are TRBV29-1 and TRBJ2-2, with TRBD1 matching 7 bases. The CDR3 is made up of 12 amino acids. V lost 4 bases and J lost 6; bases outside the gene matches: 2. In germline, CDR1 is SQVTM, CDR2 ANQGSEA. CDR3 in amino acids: CSVVGQAGELFF. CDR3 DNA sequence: TGCAGCGTTGTCGGACAGGCCGGGGAGCTGTTTTTT.

The CDR3 region has the DNA TGCAGCGTTGGAGAGCTTTACAATGAGCAGTTCTTC. This sequence encodes CSVGELYNEQFF. The chain links TRBV29-1 to TRBJ2-1; D is undetermined. The CDR3 is 12 amino acids. Trimming removed 4 bases from V and 4 bases from J, with 8 bases in between. Germline CDR1 and CDR2: SQVTM and ANQGSEA.

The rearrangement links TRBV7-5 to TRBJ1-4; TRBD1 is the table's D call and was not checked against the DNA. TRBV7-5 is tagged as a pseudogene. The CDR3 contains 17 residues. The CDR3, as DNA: TGTGTCAGAAGCTTCCACCCCTTACAGGGAGTCGGTGAAAAACTGTTTTTT. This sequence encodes CVRSFHPLQGVGEKLFF.

The CDR3 here is CATWDSRFPNQPQHF. The CDR3, as DNA: TGTGCCACCTGGGACAGCCGTTTCCCCAATCAGCCCCAGCATTTT. The rearrangement links TRBV24-1 to TRBJ1-5; 7 bases align to TRBD1. Germline assignment: CDR1 KGHDR and CDR2 SFDVKD. The CDR3 has 15 residues. The ends lost 9 bases at V and 3 bases at J; junction bases unmatched: 10.

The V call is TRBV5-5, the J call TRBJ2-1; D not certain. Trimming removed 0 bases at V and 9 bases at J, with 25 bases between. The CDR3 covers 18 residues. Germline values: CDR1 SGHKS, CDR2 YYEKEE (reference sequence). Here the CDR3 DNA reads TGTGCCAGCAGCTTGGCCGCAAACTACAAGGTGGTAGGTAGTGAGCAGTTCTTC. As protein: CASSLAANYKVVGSEQFF. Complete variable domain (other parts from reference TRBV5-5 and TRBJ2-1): DAGVTQSPTHLIKTRGQQVTLRCSPISGHKSVSWYQQVLGQGPQFIFQYYEKEERGRGNFPDRFSARQFPNYSSELNVNALLLGDSALYLCASSLAANYKVVGSEQFFGPGTRLTVL.

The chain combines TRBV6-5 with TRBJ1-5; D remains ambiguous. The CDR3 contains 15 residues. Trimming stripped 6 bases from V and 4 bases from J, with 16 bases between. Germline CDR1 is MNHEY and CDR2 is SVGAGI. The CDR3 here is CASSATGPGNQPQHF. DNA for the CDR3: TGTGCCAGCAGCGCCACCGGGCCTGGGAATCAGCCCCAGCATTTT.

CDR3 residues: CASSGDRAGEKLFF. Here the CDR3 DNA reads TGTGCCAGCAGTGGGGACAGGGCAGGTGAAAAACTGTTTTTT. The rearrangement uses TRBV2 and TRBJ1-4; 9 nucleotides line up with TRBD1. V gave up 4 bases and J gave up 7 bases; unmatched junction bases: 4. The CDR3 is 14 residues long. CDR1 and CDR2 from the germline V gene are SNHLY and FYNNEI. The full variable domain, rest sourced from reference TRBV2 and TRBJ1-4, is EPEVTQTPSHQVTQMGQEVILRCVPISNHLYFYWYRQILGQKVEFLVSFYNNEISEKSEIFDDQFSVERPDGSNFTLKIRSTKLEDSAMYFCASSGDRAGEKLFFGSGTQLSVL.

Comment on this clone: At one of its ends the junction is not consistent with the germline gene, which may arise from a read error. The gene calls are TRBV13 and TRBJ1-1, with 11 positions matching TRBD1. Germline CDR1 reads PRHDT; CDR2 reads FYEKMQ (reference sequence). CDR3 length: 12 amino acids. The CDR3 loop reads CASSASGQGGHF. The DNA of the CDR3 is TGTGCCAGCAGCGCGTCGGGACAGGGGGGACACTTT.

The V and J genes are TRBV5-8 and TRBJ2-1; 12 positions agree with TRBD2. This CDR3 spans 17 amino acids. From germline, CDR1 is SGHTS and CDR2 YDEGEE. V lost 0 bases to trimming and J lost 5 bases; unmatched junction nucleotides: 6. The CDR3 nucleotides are TGTGCCAGCAGCTTGGGGCGAAGGACTAGCGGGGACAATGAGCAGTTCTTC. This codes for CASSLGRRTSGDNEQFF. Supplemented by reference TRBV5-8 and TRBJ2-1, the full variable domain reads EAGVTQSPTHLIKTRGQQATLRCSPISGHTSVYWYQQALGLGLQFLLWYDEGEERNRGNFPPRFSGRQFPNYSSELNVNALELEDSALYLCASSLGRRTSGDNEQFFGPGTRLTVL.

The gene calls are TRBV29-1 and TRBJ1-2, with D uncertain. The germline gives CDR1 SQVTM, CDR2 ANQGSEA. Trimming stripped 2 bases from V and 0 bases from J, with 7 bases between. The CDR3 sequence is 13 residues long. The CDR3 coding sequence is TGCAGCGTTGAAAAACAGACTAACTATGGCTACACCTTC. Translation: CSVEKQTNYGYTF.

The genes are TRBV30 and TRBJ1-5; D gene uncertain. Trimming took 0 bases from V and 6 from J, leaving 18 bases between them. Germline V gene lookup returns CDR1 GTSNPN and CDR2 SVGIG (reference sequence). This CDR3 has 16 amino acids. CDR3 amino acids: CAWSVPFGSYPQPQHF. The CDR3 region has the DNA TGTGCCTGGAGTGTACCCTTCGGGAGCTACCCTCAGCCCCAGCATTTT.

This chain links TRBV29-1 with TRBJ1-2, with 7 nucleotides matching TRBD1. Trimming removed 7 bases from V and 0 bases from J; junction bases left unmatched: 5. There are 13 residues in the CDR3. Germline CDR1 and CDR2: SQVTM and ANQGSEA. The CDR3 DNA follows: TGCAGCGCCGGGGACAGCGCTAACTATGGCTACACCTTC. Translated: CSAGDSANYGYTF.